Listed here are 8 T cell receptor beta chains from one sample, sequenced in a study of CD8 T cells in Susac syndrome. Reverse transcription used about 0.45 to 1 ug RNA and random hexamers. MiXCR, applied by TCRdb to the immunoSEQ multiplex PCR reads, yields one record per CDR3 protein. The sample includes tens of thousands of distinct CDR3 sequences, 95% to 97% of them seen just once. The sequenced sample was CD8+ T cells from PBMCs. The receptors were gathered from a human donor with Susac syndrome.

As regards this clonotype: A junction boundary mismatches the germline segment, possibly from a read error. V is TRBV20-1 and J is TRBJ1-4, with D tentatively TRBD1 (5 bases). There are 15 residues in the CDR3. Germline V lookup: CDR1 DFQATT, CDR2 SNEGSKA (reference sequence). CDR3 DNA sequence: TGCAGTTCTAGTCACGACAGTGCAACTAATGAAAAACTGTTTTTT. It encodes CSSSHDSATNEKLFF.

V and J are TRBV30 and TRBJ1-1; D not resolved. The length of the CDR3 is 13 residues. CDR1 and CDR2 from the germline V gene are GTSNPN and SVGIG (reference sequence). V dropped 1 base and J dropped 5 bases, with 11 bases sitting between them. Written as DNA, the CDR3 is TGTGCCTGGAGTGGCGGGAGAGGGACTGAAGCTTTCTTT. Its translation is CAWSGGRGTEAFF.

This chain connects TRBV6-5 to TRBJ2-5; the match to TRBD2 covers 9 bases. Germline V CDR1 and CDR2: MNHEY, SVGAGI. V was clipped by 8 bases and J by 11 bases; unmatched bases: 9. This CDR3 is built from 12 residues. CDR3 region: CASRRAGGEQYF. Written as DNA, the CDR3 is TGTGCCAGCCGGAGGGCGGGGGGGGAGCAGTACTTC.

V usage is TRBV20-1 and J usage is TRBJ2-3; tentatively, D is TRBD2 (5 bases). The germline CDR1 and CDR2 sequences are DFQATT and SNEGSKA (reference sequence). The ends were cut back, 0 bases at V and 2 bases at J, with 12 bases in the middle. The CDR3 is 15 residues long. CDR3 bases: TGCAGTGCTAGAGAAAGGACTCGAGACACAGATACGCAGTATTTT. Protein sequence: CSARERTRDTDTQYF.

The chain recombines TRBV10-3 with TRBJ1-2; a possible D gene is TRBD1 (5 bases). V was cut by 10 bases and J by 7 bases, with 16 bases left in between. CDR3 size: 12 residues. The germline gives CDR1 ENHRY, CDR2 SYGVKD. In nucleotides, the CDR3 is TGTGCCACGGCGCAGCAGGGAAGTGGCTACACCTTC. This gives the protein CATAQQGSGYTF.

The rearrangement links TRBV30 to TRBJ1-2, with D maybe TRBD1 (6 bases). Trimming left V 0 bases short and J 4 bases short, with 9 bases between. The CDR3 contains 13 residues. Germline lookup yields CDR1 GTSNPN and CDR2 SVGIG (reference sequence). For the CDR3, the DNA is TGTGCCTGGAGTGTAGACAGGACCTATGGCTACACCTTC. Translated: CAWSVDRTYGYTF.

The CDR3: CASSTGTALYGYTF. The CDR3 DNA reads as TGTGCCAGCAGCACCGGGACAGCGCTTTATGGCTACACCTTC. This sequence joins TRBV13 and TRBJ1-2; TRBD1 matches 7 bases. CDR3 length equals 14 residues. Germline values: CDR1 PRHDT, CDR2 FYEKMQ (reference sequence). The V segment lost 5 bases and the J segment 5 bases; nucleotides outside the gene matches: 8. The whole variable domain, remainder taken from reference TRBV13 and TRBJ1-2, is AAGVIQSPRHLIKEKRETATLKCYPIPRHDTVYWYQQGPGQDPQFLISFYEKMQSDKGSIPDRFSAQQFSDYHSELNMSSLELGDSALYFCASSTGTALYGYTFGSGTRLTVV.

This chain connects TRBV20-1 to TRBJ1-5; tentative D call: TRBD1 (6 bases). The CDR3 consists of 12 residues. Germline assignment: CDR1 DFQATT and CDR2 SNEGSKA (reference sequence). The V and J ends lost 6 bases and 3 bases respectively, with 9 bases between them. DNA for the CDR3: TGCAGTGCGGGGACATTCAATCAGCCCCAGCATTTT. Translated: CSAGTFNQPQHF.